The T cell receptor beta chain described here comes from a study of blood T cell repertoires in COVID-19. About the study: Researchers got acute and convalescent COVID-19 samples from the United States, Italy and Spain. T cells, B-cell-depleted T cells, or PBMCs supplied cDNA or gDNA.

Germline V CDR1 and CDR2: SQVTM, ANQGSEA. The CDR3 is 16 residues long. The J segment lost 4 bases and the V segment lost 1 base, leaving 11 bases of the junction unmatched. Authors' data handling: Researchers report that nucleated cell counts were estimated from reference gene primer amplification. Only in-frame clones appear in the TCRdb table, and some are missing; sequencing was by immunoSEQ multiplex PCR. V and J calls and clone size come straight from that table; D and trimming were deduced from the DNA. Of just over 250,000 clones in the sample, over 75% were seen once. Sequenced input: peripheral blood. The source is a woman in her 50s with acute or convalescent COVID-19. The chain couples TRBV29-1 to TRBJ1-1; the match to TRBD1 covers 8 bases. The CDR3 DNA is TGCAGCGTTGAAGGGGGGGCCGACAGGGGTATCACTGAAGCTTTCTTT. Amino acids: CSVEGGADRGITEAFF.